The 19 T cell receptor beta chains given below trace back to one sample, sequenced in a study of shared clonotypes between healthy human individuals. Measured with immunoSEQ multiplex PCR; TCRdb has only the in-frame clones, and not every one. The sample contains about 470,000 clones, about 85% of which appear only once. Sequenced material: PBMCs. Source of these receptors: a woman in her thirties or forties in good health. Some clones in this sample may be carry-over from other donors' samples.

This chain uses TRBV29-1 with TRBJ2-5; no reliable D call. Germline V lookup: CDR1 SQVTM, CDR2 ANQGSEA. V lost 4 bases and J lost 4, with 10 bases in between. The CDR3 is 12 residues long. The chain's CDR3 is CSVVGLRETQYF. The CDR3 DNA reads TGCAGCGTTGTAGGGCTCCGAGAGACCCAGTACTTC.

This CDR3 is CASSSIVEGGRMHNEQFF. Written as DNA, the CDR3 is TGTGCCAGCAGCTCCATAGTAGAGGGGGGGAGAATGCACAATGAGCAGTTCTTC. This chain connects TRBV7-6 to TRBJ2-1; maybe TRBD2 (7 bases). V was shortened by 4 bases and J by 5 bases, with 24 bases between the two germline ends. The CDR3 is 18 amino acids. Germline V gene sequence: CDR1 SGHVS, CDR2 FNYEAQ.

The chain employs TRBV19 and TRBJ2-2; unclear D gene. V was shortened by 5 bases and J by 6 bases, with 19 bases between the two germline ends. The CDR3 spans 16 residues. The V gene's germline CDR1 is LNHDA and CDR2 SQIVND (reference sequence). The CDR3 nucleotides are TGTGCCAGTAGTCCTGAACGCAGAGTAGGCCCCGGGGAGCTGTTTTTT. Translated, it gives CASSPERRVGPGELFF. Using reference TRBV19 and TRBJ2-2 for the parts outside the CDR3, the full variable domain is DGGITQSPKYLFRKEGQNVTLSCEQNLNHDAMYWYRQDPGQGLRLIYYSQIVNDFQKGDIAEGYSVSREKKESFPLTVTSAQKNPTAFYLCASSPERRVGPGELFFGEGSRLTVL.

The genes are TRBV2 and TRBJ1-2; weak D call: TRBD1 (5 bases). The V gene's germline CDR1 is SNHLY and CDR2 FYNNEI. Trimming cost V 9 bases and J 2 bases, with 25 bases left between them. The CDR3 has 17 residues. This chain's CDR3 is CARGEGTNSFYNYGYTF. In DNA, the CDR3 is TGTGCCAGAGGGGAGGGGACGAACTCATTTTACAACTATGGCTACACCTTC.

The gene calls are TRBV10-2 and TRBJ2-7; D is undetermined. Trimming left V 1 base short and J 2 bases short, with 12 bases between. This CDR3 has 15 residues. CDR1 and CDR2 (germline): WSHSY, SAAADI. CDR3 protein: CASSEFTHRTYEQYF. The CDR3 region has the DNA TGCGCCAGCAGTGAGTTCACTCACCGAACCTACGAGCAGTACTTC.

The chain links TRBV9 to TRBJ2-1; 11 bases are shared with TRBD2. V lost 8 bases, J lost 3 bases, and 1 base stayed unmatched. This CDR3 has 13 amino acids. Looked up from germline, CDR1 is SGDLS and CDR2 is YYNGEE. DNA for the CDR3: TGTGCCAGTGGACTAGCGGGCTACAATGAGCAGTTCTTC. Its translation is CASGLAGYNEQFF.

V is TRBV18 and J is TRBJ2-1; D ambiguous. Germline V gene data show CDR1 as KGHSH and CDR2 as LQKENI. The CDR3 length is 14 residues. Trimming shortened V by 3 bases and J by 0 bases, and 6 bases separated the two germline ends. The CDR3 loop is CASSPSISYNEQFF. CDR3 DNA: TGTGCCAGCTCACCTAGCATCTCCTACAATGAGCAGTTCTTC.

The chain recombines TRBV28 with TRBJ2-5; 8 bases align to TRBD1. Gene TRBJ2-7 matches the end of the DNA better, so the J call may be wrong. The CDR3 is 13 residues long. Germline assignment: CDR1 MDHEN and CDR2 SYDVKM. The CDR3 sequence is CASRTGAAYEQYF. CDR3 in DNA: TGTGCCAGCAGGACAGGGGCCGCCTACGAGCAGTACTTC.

The chain joins TRBV27 to TRBJ2-7, with D unclear. Between the trimmed V and J ends, which lost 3 bases and 0 bases, there was a span of 12 bases. This CDR3 contains 15 residues. Germline V gene data show CDR1 as MNHEY and CDR2 as SMNVEV (reference sequence). CDR3 sequence reads: CASSFFARSSYEQYF. Here the CDR3 DNA reads TGTGCCAGCAGTTTTTTTGCGAGGAGCTCCTACGAGCAGTACTTC.

There are a few counts of this clone. This chain connects TRBV6-6 to TRBJ2-7, with 7 bases that match TRBD1. The CDR3 totals 14 residues. J gave up 4 bases and V 0 bases, and 3 bases lay outside the gene matches. Germline CDR1 reads MNHNY; CDR2 reads SVGAGI (reference sequence). This chain's CDR3 is CASSYSDRVYEQYF. The CDR3 nucleotides read TGTGCCAGCAGTTACTCTGACAGGGTATACGAGCAGTACTTC.

The chain employs TRBV5-1 and TRBJ2-5; 10 nucleotides match TRBD2. CDR1 and CDR2 from the germline V gene are SGHRS and YFSETQ. Trimming at V came to 0 bases and at J to 5 bases, leaving 7 bases not matched to a gene. The CDR3 runs to 16 residues. Written as DNA, the CDR3 is TGCGCCAGCAGCTTGGCGCTAGCGGGAGCTAGTGAGACCCAGTACTTC. Residues: CASSLALAGASETQYF.

This chain uses TRBV11-2 with TRBJ2-3; D might be TRBD1 (7 bases). Trimming shortened V by 3 bases and J by 5 bases, and 18 bases separated the two germline ends. The CDR3 totals 16 residues. CDR1 and CDR2 from the germline V gene are SGHAT and FQNNGV. CDR3 coding DNA: TGTGCCAGCAGCTTTAGTCAGGAGGGGGCCGGAGATACGCAGTATTTT. Protein sequence: CASSFSQEGAGDTQYF.

A single count supports this clone. The CDR3 protein is CASSLVLAVTSTDTQYF. CDR3 bases: TGTGCCAGCAGCTTGGTACTAGCAGTAACTAGCACAGATACGCAGTATTTT. The chain is built from TRBV5-5 and TRBJ2-3; D perhaps matches TRBD2 (6 bases). There are 17 residues in the CDR3. Germline V CDR1 and CDR2: SGHKS, YYEKEE (reference sequence). V was cut by 0 bases and J by 0 bases, with 14 bases left in between. The full variable domain, in which reference TRBV5-5 and TRBJ2-3 provide the parts outside the CDR3, is DAGVTQSPTHLIKTRGQQVTLRCSPISGHKSVSWYQQVLGQGPQFIFQYYEKEERGRGNFPDRFSARQFPNYSSELNVNALLLGDSALYLCASSLVLAVTSTDTQYFGPGTRLTVL.

The V call is TRBV5-6, the J call TRBJ2-5, with D unclear. V lost 0 bases and J lost 2, with 5 bases in between. This CDR3 has 13 residues. Germline V gene sequence: CDR1 SGHDT, CDR2 YYEEEE. This CDR3 reads CASSLVGQETQYF. CDR3 DNA sequence: TGTGCCAGCAGCTTGGTAGGTCAAGAGACCCAGTACTTC.

This chain connects TRBV6-5 to TRBJ2-5; D possibly corresponds to TRBD1 (5 bases). The CDR3 is made up of 13 amino acids. Trimming cost V 5 bases and J 3 bases, with 10 bases left between them. Germline CDR1 reads MNHEY; CDR2 reads SVGAGI. CDR3 sequence reads: CASSGQGKETQYF. The CDR3 bases are TGTGCCAGCAGTGGGCAGGGAAAAGAGACCCAGTACTTC.

A word on this clone: Other DNA sequences in this specimen translate into the identical CDR3. The chain carries TRBV7-9 and TRBJ2-7, with TRBD2 matching over 14 bases. This CDR3 region has 15 residues. Germline V lookup: CDR1 SEHNR, CDR2 FQNEAQ (reference sequence). Unmatched junction bases numbered 1, after V lost 1 base and J lost 5 bases. Here the CDR3 reads CASSLGLAGGDEQYF. In DNA form, the CDR3 reads TGTGCCAGCAGCTTAGGACTAGCGGGAGGGGACGAGCAGTACTTC.

This sequence joins TRBV30 and TRBJ1-5; D gene ambiguous. CDR3 size: 17 residues. Germline-derived CDR1 and CDR2 are GTSNPN and SVGIG (reference sequence). The V and J ends lost 8 bases and 2 bases respectively, with 25 bases between them. The CDR3 DNA sequence: TGTGCCCACAATGGAGAGGGAATAGGACGGGGCAATCAGCCCCAGCATTTT. This gives the protein CAHNGEGIGRGNQPQHF.

This clone has a single count. V gene TRBV30 combines with J gene TRBJ1-6; the D is unclear. The length of the CDR3 is 15 residues. V lost 3 bases to trimming and J lost 7 bases, with 16 bases between them. Germline CDR1 and CDR2: GTSNPN and SVGIG (reference sequence). CDR3 protein: CAWRVRGIINSPLHF. The CDR3 nucleotides are TGTGCCTGGAGAGTGCGGGGAATTATCAATTCACCCCTCCACTTT.

The chain joins TRBV4-2 to TRBJ1-2; D unresolved. Trimming stripped 0 bases from V and 4 bases from J, with 15 bases between. CDR3 length equals 16 residues. Germline V CDR1 and CDR2: LGHNA, YNFKEQ. This CDR3 is CASSQDSGILGYGYTF. As DNA, the CDR3 is TGTGCCAGCAGCCAAGATAGCGGGATTTTGGGCTATGGCTACACCTTC.